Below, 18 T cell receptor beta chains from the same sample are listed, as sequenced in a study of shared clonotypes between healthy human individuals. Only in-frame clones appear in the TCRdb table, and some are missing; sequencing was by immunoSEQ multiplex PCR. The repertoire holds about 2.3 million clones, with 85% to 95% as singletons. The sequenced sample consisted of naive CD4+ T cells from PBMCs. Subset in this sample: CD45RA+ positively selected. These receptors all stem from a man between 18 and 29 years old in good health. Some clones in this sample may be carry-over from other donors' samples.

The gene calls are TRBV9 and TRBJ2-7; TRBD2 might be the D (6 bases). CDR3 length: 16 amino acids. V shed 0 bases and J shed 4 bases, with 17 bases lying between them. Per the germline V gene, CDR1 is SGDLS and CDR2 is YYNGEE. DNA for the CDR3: TGTGCCAGCAGCGTAGCGTCGAGTTGGGCGGGGTACGAGCAGTACTTC. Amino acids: CASSVASSWAGYEQYF. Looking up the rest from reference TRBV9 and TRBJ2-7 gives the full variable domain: DSGVTQTPKHLITATGQRVTLRCSPRSGDLSVYWYQQSLDQGLQFLIQYYNGEERAKGNILERFSAQQFPDLHSELNLSSLELGDSALYFCASSVASSWAGYEQYFGPGTRLTVT.

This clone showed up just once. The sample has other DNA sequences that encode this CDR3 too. The CDR3 loop reads CAWGTAGNTIYF. The CDR3, as DNA: TGTGCCTGGGGAACTGCTGGAAACACCATATATTTT. The chain combines TRBV30 with TRBJ1-3; D call uncertain. V was trimmed by 5 bases and J by 2 bases, leaving 7 bases between them. This CDR3 has 12 residues. CDR1 and CDR2 from the germline V gene are GTSNPN and SVGIG (reference sequence). Looking up the rest from reference TRBV30 and TRBJ1-3 gives the full variable domain: SQTIHQWPATLVQPVGSPLSLECTVEGTSNPNLYWYRQAAGRGLQLLFYSVGIGQISSEVPQNLSASRPQDRQFILSSKKLLLSDSGFYLCAWGTAGNTIYFGEGSWLTVV.

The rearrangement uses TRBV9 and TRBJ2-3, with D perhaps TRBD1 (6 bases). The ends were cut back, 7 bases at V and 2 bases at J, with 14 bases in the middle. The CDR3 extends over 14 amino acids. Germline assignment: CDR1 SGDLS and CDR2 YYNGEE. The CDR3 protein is CASGDRHYTDTQYF. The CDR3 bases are TGTGCCAGCGGCGACAGGCACTACACAGATACGCAGTATTTT. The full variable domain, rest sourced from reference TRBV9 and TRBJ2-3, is DSGVTQTPKHLITATGQRVTLRCSPRSGDLSVYWYQQSLDQGLQFLIQYYNGEERAKGNILERFSAQQFPDLHSELNLSSLELGDSALYFCASGDRHYTDTQYFGPGTRLTVL.

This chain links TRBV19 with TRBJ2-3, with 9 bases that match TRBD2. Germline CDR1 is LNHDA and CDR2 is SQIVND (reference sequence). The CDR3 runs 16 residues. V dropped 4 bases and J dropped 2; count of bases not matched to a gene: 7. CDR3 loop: CASSRSLAGSTDTQYF. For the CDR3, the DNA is TGTGCCAGTAGTAGGTCGCTAGCGGGGTCCACAGATACGCAGTATTTT. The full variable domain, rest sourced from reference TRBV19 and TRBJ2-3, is DGGITQSPKYLFRKEGQNVTLSCEQNLNHDAMYWYRQDPGQGLRLIYYSQIVNDFQKGDIAEGYSVSREKKESFPLTVTSAQKNPTAFYLCASSRSLAGSTDTQYFGPGTRLTVL.

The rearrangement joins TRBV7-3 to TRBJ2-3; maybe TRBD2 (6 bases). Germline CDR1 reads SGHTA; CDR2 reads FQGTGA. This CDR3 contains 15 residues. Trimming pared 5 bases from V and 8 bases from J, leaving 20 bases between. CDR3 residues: CASSQDSIGGATQYF. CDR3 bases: TGTGCCAGCAGCCAGGACTCAATCGGCGGGGCTACGCAGTATTTT.

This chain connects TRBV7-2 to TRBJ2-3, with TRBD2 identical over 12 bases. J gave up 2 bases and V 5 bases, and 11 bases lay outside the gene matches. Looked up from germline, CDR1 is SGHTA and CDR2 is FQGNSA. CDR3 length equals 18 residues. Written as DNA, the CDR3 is TGTGCCAGCAGCCCCCCAGGACTAGCGGGACCCCACACAGATACGCAGTATTTT. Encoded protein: CASSPPGLAGPHTDTQYF.

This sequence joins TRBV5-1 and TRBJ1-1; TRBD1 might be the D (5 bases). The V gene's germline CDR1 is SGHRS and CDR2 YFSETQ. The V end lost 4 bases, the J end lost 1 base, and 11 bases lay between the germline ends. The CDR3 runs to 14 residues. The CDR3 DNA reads TGCGCCAGCAGCCTCAGGGCGGAGAACACTGAAGCTTTCTTT. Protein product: CASSLRAENTEAFF.

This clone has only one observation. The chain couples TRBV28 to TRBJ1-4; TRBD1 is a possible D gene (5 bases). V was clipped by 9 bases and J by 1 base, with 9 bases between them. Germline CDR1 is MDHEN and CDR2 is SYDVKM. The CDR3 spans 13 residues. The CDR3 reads CASRDGTNEKLFF. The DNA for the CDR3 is TGTGCCAGTAGGGACGGAACTAATGAAAAACTGTTTTTT.

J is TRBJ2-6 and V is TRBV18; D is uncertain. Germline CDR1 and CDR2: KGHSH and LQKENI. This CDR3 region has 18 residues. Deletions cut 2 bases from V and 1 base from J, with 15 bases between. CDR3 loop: CASSPTFEEGSGANVLTF. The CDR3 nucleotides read TGTGCCAGCTCACCAACTTTTGAGGAAGGATCTGGGGCCAACGTCCTGACTTTC.

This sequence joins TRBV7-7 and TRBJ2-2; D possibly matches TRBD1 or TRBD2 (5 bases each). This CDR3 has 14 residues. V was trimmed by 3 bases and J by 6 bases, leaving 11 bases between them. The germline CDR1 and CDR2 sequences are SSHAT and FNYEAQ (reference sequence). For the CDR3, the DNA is TGTGCCAGCAGCTTGGGGGAAGACGCCGGGGAGCTGTTTTTT. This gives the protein CASSLGEDAGELFF. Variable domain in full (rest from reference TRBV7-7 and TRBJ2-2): GAGVSQSPRYKVTKRGQDVTLRCDPISSHATLYWYQQALGQGPEFLTYFNYEAQPDKSGLPSDRFSAERPEGSISTLTIQRTEQRDSAMYRCASSLGEDAGELFFGEGSRLTVL.

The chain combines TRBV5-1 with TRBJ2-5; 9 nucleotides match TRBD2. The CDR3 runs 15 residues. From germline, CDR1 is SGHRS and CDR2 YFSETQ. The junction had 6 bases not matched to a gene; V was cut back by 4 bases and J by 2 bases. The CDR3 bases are TGCGCCAGCAGCCGTACGACTAGCGGACAAGAGACCCAGTACTTC. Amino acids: CASSRTTSGQETQYF.

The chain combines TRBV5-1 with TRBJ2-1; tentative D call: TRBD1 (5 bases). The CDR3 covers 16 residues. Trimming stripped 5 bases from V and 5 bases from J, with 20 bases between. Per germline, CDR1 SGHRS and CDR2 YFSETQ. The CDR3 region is CASSRVVQAVNNEQFF. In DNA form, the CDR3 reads TGCGCCAGCAGTCGAGTCGTACAGGCGGTTAACAATGAGCAGTTCTTC.

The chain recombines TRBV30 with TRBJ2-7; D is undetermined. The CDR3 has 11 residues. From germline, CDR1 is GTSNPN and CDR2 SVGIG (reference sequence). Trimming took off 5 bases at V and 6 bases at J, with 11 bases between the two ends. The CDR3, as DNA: TGTGCCTGGGGATCCTATGTCGAGCAGTACTTC. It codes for CAWGSYVEQYF.

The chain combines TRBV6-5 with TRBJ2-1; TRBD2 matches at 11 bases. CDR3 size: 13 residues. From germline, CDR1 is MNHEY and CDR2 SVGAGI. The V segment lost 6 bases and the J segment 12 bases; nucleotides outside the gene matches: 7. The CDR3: CASRLGLAGGQFF. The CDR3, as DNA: TGTGCCAGCAGACTAGGACTAGCGGGTGGGCAGTTCTTC.

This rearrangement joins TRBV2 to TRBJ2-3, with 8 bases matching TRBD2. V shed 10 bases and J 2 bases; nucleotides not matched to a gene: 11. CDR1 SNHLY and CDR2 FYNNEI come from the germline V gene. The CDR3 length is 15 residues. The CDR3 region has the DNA TGTGCCACCGTCAGAGAGCGGGGGAACACAGATACGCAGTATTTT. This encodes CATVRERGNTDTQYF.

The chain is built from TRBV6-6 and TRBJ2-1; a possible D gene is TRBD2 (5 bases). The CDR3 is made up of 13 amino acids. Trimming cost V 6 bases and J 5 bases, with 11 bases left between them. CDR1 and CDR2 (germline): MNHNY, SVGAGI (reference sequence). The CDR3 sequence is CASRLGLNNEQFF. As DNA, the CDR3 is TGTGCCAGCAGATTAGGACTCAACAATGAGCAGTTCTTC.

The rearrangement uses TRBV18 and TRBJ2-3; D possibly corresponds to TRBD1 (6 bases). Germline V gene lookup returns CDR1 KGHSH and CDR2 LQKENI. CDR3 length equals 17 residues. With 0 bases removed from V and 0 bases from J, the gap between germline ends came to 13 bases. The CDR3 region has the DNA TGTGCCAGCTCACCACCCCCGGGACAAACTAGCACAGATACGCAGTATTTT. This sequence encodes CASSPPPGQTSTDTQYF.

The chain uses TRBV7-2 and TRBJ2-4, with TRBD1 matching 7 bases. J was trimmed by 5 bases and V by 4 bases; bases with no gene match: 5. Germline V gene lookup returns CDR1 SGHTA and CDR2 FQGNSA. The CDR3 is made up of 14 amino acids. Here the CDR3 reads CASSSWTGENIQYF. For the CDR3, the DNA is TGTGCCAGCAGCTCCTGGACAGGAGAAAACATTCAGTACTTC. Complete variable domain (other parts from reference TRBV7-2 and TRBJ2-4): GAGVSQSPSNKVTEKGKDVELRCDPISGHTALYWYRQSLGQGLEFLIYFQGNSAPDKSGLPSDRFSAERTGGSVSTLTIQRTQQEDSAVYLCASSSWTGENIQYFGAGTRLSVL.